Shown below are 31 T cell receptor beta chains from a single sample sequenced in a study of T cell changes during pregnancy in multiple sclerosis. Clones were sequenced by immunoSEQ multiplex PCR, and TCRdb holds only the in-frame ones, with some missing. The sample includes about 51,000 clones, around 94% of them seen just once. The sequencing here drew on CD4+ T cells from peripheral blood mononuclear cells, taken in the third trimester of pregnancy. All receptors come from a female donor with multiple sclerosis, enrolled in a pregnancy study.

The V call is TRBV28, the J call TRBJ1-3; possibly TRBD1 for D (5 bases). V gave up 5 bases and J gave up 5 bases, with 10 bases separating them. The CDR3 is 13 residues long. In germline, CDR1 is MDHEN, CDR2 SYDVKM. CDR3 protein: CASSPTGRNTIYF. In nucleotides, the CDR3 is TGTGCCAGCAGTCCCACAGGAAGAAACACCATATATTTT.

This chain uses TRBV6-5 with TRBJ2-7, with 9 bases lining up with TRBD1. The CDR3 extends over 15 amino acids. Per the germline V gene, CDR1 is MNHEY and CDR2 is SVGAGI. V was pared by 6 bases and J by 4 bases, with 10 bases of the junction left unmatched. This CDR3 is CASRGTGRGGYEQYF. The CDR3, as DNA: TGTGCCAGCAGGGGGACAGGGAGGGGCGGGTACGAGCAGTACTTC.

The CDR3, as DNA: TGCGCCAGCAGCCCGGGACTAGCTGGCTCAGATACGCAGTATTTT. It is translated as CASSPGLAGSDTQYF. The chain carries TRBV5-1 and TRBJ2-3, with TRBD2 matching over 9 bases. Trimming took 4 bases from V and 4 from J; bases not matched to a gene: 7. This CDR3 contains 15 residues. CDR1 is SGHRS and CDR2 is YFSETQ in the germline V gene.

V usage is TRBV27 and J usage is TRBJ2-7; 12 bases are a match to TRBD2. V lost 6 bases, J lost 5 bases, and 20 bases stayed unmatched. Per germline, CDR1 MNHEY and CDR2 SMNVEV (reference sequence). This CDR3 is built from 19 residues. The CDR3 spells CASSPRWTSSGRARHEQYF. CDR3 bases: TGTGCCAGCAGCCCCCGGTGGACGTCTAGCGGGAGGGCCCGACACGAGCAGTACTTC.

This chain links TRBV5-4 with TRBJ2-1, with 11 bases matching TRBD2. The CDR3 length is 16 residues. Germline V gene sequence: CDR1 SGHNT, CDR2 YYREEE (reference sequence). Trimming took 0 bases from V and 8 from J; bases not matched to a gene: 7. Written as DNA, the CDR3 is TGTGCCAGCAGCTTGGGAACTAGCGGGAGTACCCATGAGCAGTTCTTC. Translation gives CASSLGTSGSTHEQFF.

The rearrangement uses TRBV5-6 and TRBJ2-7, with TRBD2 identical over 15 bases. CDR3 length equals 14 residues. Germline-derived CDR1 and CDR2 are SGHDT and YYEEEE. Trimming at V came to 3 bases and at J to 6 bases, leaving 1 base not matched to a gene. This CDR3 is CASSWGLAGGEQYF. Here the CDR3 DNA reads TGTGCCAGCAGCTGGGGACTAGCGGGAGGCGAGCAGTACTTC.

The gene calls are TRBV9 and TRBJ2-2; TRBD1 matches at 10 bases. Germline loops: CDR1 SGDLS, CDR2 YYNGEE. The J segment lost 4 bases and the V segment lost 3 bases, leaving 6 bases of the junction unmatched. The CDR3 is 16 amino acids. CDR3 in amino acids: CASSGRQGAGTGELFF. In nucleotides, the CDR3 is TGTGCCAGCAGCGGCAGACAGGGGGCGGGCACCGGGGAGCTGTTTTTT.

This sequence joins TRBV28 and TRBJ2-3, with TRBD1 matching 8 bases. Trimming at V came to 5 bases and at J to 2 bases, leaving 9 bases not matched to a gene. The CDR3 is 16 residues long. The germline V gene has CDR1 MDHEN and CDR2 SYDVKM. CDR3 nucleotides: TGTGCCAGCAGTCGAAGGGACAGGCGAGTCACAGATACGCAGTATTTT. It is translated as CASSRRDRRVTDTQYF.

The chain has TRBV30 and TRBJ1-3; no firm D call. CDR1 is GTSNPN and CDR2 is SVGIG in the germline V gene (reference sequence). The V end lost 3 bases, the J end lost 9 bases, and 15 bases lay between the germline ends. The CDR3 is 13 residues long. The CDR3 spells CAWSYGSAGTIYF. In nucleotides, the CDR3 is TGTGCCTGGAGCTACGGATCGGCGGGCACCATATATTTT.

Of note for this clone: A read error may produce the germline difference seen at one junction end. The V call is TRBV2, the J call TRBJ2-1; 8 positions match TRBD2. The germline gives CDR1 SNHLY, CDR2 FYNNEI. The CDR3 loop spans 12 amino acids. CDR3 DNA: TGTGCCAGCTCGAGAACGGGACTAGGGCGGCTCTTC. Its translation: CASSRTGLGRLF. The full variable domain, rest sourced from reference TRBV2 and TRBJ2-1, is EPEVTQTPSHQVTQMGQEVILRCVPISNHLYFYWYRQILGQKVEFLVSFYNNEISEKSEIFDDQFSVERPDGSNFTLKIRSTKLEDSAMYFCASSRTGLGRLFGPGTRLTVL.

The J gene is TRBJ1-2, the V gene TRBV28, with a weak D call TRBD1 (5 bases). CDR3 size: 13 residues. V dropped 5 bases and J dropped 6 bases, with 13 bases sitting between them. Germline V gene sequence: CDR1 MDHEN, CDR2 SYDVKM. For the CDR3, the DNA is TGTGCCAGCAGTCCAAACCGGGGGGATGGCTACACCTTC. This translates into CASSPNRGDGYTF.

By proportion, this clone is medium-sized. The chain has TRBV5-1 and TRBJ2-2, with TRBD1 matching 8 bases. From germline, CDR1 is SGHRS and CDR2 YFSETQ. The CDR3 consists of 16 residues. Trimming took 4 bases from V and 3 from J; bases not matched to a gene: 8. CDR3 protein: CASSPYRGAYTGELFF. In DNA form, the CDR3 reads TGCGCCAGCAGCCCCTACAGGGGGGCTTACACCGGGGAGCTGTTTTTT.

The J gene is TRBJ2-5, the V gene TRBV5-5; 10 bases match TRBD2. CDR3 length: 15 amino acids. Unmatched junction bases numbered 2, after V lost 0 bases and J lost 3 bases. Per germline, CDR1 SGHKS and CDR2 YYEKEE (reference sequence). CDR3 in DNA: TGTGCCAGCAGCTTGGCGAGCGGGAGGGAAGAGACCCAGTACTTC. This translates into CASSLASGREETQYF. Drawing the rest from reference TRBV5-5 and TRBJ2-5, the complete variable domain is DAGVTQSPTHLIKTRGQQVTLRCSPISGHKSVSWYQQVLGQGPQFIFQYYEKEERGRGNFPDRFSARQFPNYSSELNVNALLLGDSALYLCASSLASGREETQYFGPGTRLLVL.

This chain uses TRBV28 with TRBJ2-5; 7 bases are shared with TRBD1. V trimming: 5 bases; J trimming: 4 bases; junction bases outside the gene matches: 13. This CDR3 is built from 16 residues. Germline-derived CDR1 and CDR2 are MDHEN and SYDVKM. The CDR3 sequence: CASSNDWTGPGETQYF. CDR3 DNA sequence: TGTGCCAGCAGTAACGACTGGACAGGACCTGGAGAGACCCAGTACTTC.

For the CDR3, the DNA is TGTGCCAGCAGCCCCGGGACAGGGGATCAAGAGACCCAGTACTTC. Translating it yields CASSPGTGDQETQYF. The J gene is TRBJ2-5, the V gene TRBV7-9; TRBD1 aligns across 10 bases. This CDR3 has 15 amino acids. Germline trimming cut 5 bases from V and 2 bases from J; bases unmatched to any gene: 5. The germline CDR1 and CDR2 sequences are SEHNR and FQNEAQ (reference sequence).

V usage is TRBV25-1 and J usage is TRBJ2-7, with a possible D match to TRBD1 (6 bases). V lost 4 bases and J lost 4, with 14 bases in between. The CDR3 is 14 residues long. Germline CDR1 is MGHDK and CDR2 is SYGVNS. CDR3: CASSASGALYEQYF. For the CDR3, the DNA is TGTGCCAGCAGTGCTTCAGGGGCGTTGTACGAGCAGTACTTC.

This chain links TRBV28 with TRBJ2-5, with a tentative D call TRBD1 (6 bases). V dropped 6 bases and J dropped 4 bases, with 21 bases sitting between them. The CDR3 extends over 16 amino acids. Germline V gene sequence: CDR1 MDHEN, CDR2 SYDVKM. The DNA for the CDR3 is TGTGCCAGCAGACCTCAACAAACAGGGAAAGTAGAGACCCAGTACTTC. It encodes CASRPQQTGKVETQYF. The variable domain in full, with the rest retrieved from reference TRBV28 and TRBJ2-5, is DVKVTQSSRYLVKRTGEKVFLECVQDMDHENMFWYRQDPGLGLRLIYFSYDVKMKEKGDIPEGYSVSREKKERFSLILESASTNQTSMYLCASRPQQTGKVETQYFGPGTRLLVL.

The chain has TRBV28 and TRBJ2-7; 8 positions match TRBD2. This CDR3 is built from 15 residues. V shed 5 bases and J 7 bases; nucleotides not matched to a gene: 13. The germline V gene has CDR1 MDHEN and CDR2 SYDVKM. The CDR3 sequence is CASSAPGLVRGEQYF. The CDR3 region has the DNA TGTGCCAGCAGTGCCCCGGGACTAGTACGAGGGGAGCAGTACTTC.

V is TRBV30 and J is TRBJ2-7, with TRBD1 identical over 8 bases. The CDR3 is made up of 13 amino acids. Germline-derived CDR1 and CDR2 are GTSNPN and SVGIG (reference sequence). J gave up 2 bases and V 5 bases, and 5 bases lay outside the gene matches. CDR3: CAWGRDRTYEQYF. The CDR3 bases are TGTGCCTGGGGCCGGGACAGGACCTACGAGCAGTACTTC.

The chain combines TRBV25-1 with TRBJ1-3; D possibly corresponds to TRBD1 (5 bases). The CDR3 consists of 14 residues. Germline-derived CDR1 and CDR2 are MGHDK and SYGVNS. Between the trimmed V and J ends, which lost 5 bases and 3 bases, there was a span of 11 bases. In DNA form, the CDR3 reads TGTGCCAGCAGTAAGACAGAGAGTGGAAACACCATATATTTT. Translating gives CASSKTESGNTIYF.

The rearrangement joins TRBV7-2 to TRBJ2-3; TRBD2 agrees at 7 bases. The junction had 7 bases not matched to a gene; V was cut back by 1 base and J by 0 bases. The CDR3 has 17 amino acids. Germline CDR1 reads SGHTA; CDR2 reads FQGNSA. The CDR3 is CASSLGLVGGSTDTQYF. The DNA of the CDR3 is TGTGCCAGCAGCTTAGGTTTGGTGGGAGGGAGCACAGATACGCAGTATTTT.

This clone was counted only a few times. The chain uses TRBV18 and TRBJ1-1; 7 positions agree with TRBD1. The CDR3 is made up of 17 amino acids. Germline V gives CDR1 KGHSH, CDR2 LQKENI. Trimming cost V 5 bases and J 0 bases; bases outside gene matches: 12. CDR3 loop: CASSSRDRALMNTEAFF. In nucleotides, the CDR3 is TGTGCCAGCTCAAGCCGGGACAGAGCTCTAATGAACACTGAAGCTTTCTTT.

The chain has TRBV6-5 and TRBJ2-7; D unclear. CDR1 is MNHEY and CDR2 is SVGAGI in the germline V gene. V was pared by 0 bases and J by 2 bases, with 8 bases between. This CDR3 has 14 amino acids. The CDR3: CASSYSLETYEQYF. Written as DNA, the CDR3 is TGTGCCAGCAGTTACTCTCTGGAGACCTACGAGCAGTACTTC.

The chain carries TRBV11-2 and TRBJ2-3, with a tentative D call TRBD1 (5 bases). Deletions cut 8 bases from V and 7 bases from J, with 16 bases between. This CDR3 contains 13 residues. In germline, CDR1 is SGHAT, CDR2 FQNNGV. The CDR3 loop is CASGEGVENTQYF. CDR3 in DNA: TGTGCCAGCGGGGAAGGGGTAGAGAATACGCAGTATTTT. The entire variable domain, with the rest obtained from reference TRBV11-2 and TRBJ2-3, is as follows: EAGVAQSPRYKIIEKRQSVAFWCNPISGHATLYWYQQILGQGPKLLIQFQNNGVVDDSQLPKDRFSAERLKGVDSTLKIQPAKLEDSAVYLCASGEGVENTQYFGPGTRLTVL.

Only one count was recorded for this clone. This chain joins TRBV7-6 and TRBJ2-1; possibly TRBD1 for D (6 bases). Deletions cut 1 base from V and 8 bases from J, with 12 bases between. Germline loops: CDR1 SGHVS, CDR2 FNYEAQ. The CDR3 runs to 14 residues. The CDR3 loop is CASSLGTGIDEQFF. CDR3 nucleotides: TGTGCCAGCAGCTTAGGCACAGGGATCGATGAGCAGTTCTTC.

The chain employs TRBV5-1 and TRBJ1-1; the match to TRBD1 covers 7 bases. The J segment lost 1 base and the V segment lost 2 bases, leaving 11 bases of the junction unmatched. The CDR3 loop spans 17 amino acids. CDR1 and CDR2 (germline): SGHRS, YFSETQ. CDR3 nucleotide sequence: TGCGCCAGCAGCTTATATGTTTCCGGGACAGCGAACACTGAAGCTTTCTTT. This sequence encodes CASSLYVSGTANTEAFF.

This chain uses TRBV7-9 with TRBJ1-3; TRBD1 agrees at 8 bases. The germline V gene has CDR1 SEHNR and CDR2 FQNEAQ (reference sequence). The trim removed 4 bases at V and 5 bases at J, leaving 10 bases unmatched. The CDR3 contains 16 residues. CDR3: CASSSKLQGERNTIYF. CDR3 coding DNA: TGTGCCAGCAGCTCTAAATTACAGGGGGAAAGAAACACCATATATTTT.

The V call is TRBV6-5, the J call TRBJ1-1; TRBD1 matches 9 bases. V gave up 4 bases and J gave up 1 base; unmatched junction bases: 7. This CDR3 spans 16 amino acids. Germline V gene data show CDR1 as MNHEY and CDR2 as SVGAGI. This CDR3 is CASSLDTGQGNTEAFF. CDR3 coding DNA: TGTGCCAGCAGTTTGGACACGGGACAGGGGAACACTGAAGCTTTCTTT.

This chain uses TRBV6-5 with TRBJ1-5; 7 nucleotides align to TRBD1. Germline V gene sequence: CDR1 MNHEY, CDR2 SVGAGI. V lost 6 bases to trimming and J lost 7 bases; unmatched junction nucleotides: 9. The CDR3 totals 14 residues. The CDR3 DNA sequence: TGTGCCAGCAGCCGACAGGGTCGGGAACAGCCCCAGCATTTT. As protein: CASSRQGREQPQHF.

The chain carries TRBV2 and TRBJ1-4, with TRBD1 matching 7 bases. V dropped 6 bases and J dropped 8; count of bases not matched to a gene: 9. CDR1 SNHLY and CDR2 FYNNEI come from the germline V gene. This CDR3 is 14 amino acids long. CDR3 region: CASREGQLGEKLFF. The CDR3 DNA is TGTGCCAGCAGAGAGGGACAGTTGGGCGAAAAACTGTTTTTT.

V is TRBV11-2 and J is TRBJ1-2, with a possible D match to TRBD1 (6 bases). From germline, CDR1 is SGHAT and CDR2 FQNNGV. V was trimmed by 4 bases and J by 5 bases, leaving 17 bases between them. The CDR3 spans 15 residues. The CDR3: CASSSRDIGWYGYTF. CDR3 bases: TGTGCCAGCAGCTCCCGGGACATCGGCTGGTATGGCTACACCTTC.